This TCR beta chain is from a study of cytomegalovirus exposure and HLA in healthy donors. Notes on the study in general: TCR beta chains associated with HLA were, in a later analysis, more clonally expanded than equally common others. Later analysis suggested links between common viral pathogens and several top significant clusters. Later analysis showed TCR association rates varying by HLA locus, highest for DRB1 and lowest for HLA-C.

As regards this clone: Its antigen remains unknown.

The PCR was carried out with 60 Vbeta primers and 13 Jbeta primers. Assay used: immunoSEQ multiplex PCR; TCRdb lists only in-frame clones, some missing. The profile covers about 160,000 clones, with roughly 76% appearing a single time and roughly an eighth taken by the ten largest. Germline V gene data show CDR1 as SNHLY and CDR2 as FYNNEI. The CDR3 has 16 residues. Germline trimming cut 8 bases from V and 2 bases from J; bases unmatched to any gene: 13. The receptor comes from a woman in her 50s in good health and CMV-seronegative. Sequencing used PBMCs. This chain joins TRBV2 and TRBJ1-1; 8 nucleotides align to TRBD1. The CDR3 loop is CASGRGGQVLNTEAFF. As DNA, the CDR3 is TGTGCCAGCGGAAGGGGGGGACAGGTTCTAAACACTGAAGCTTTCTTT. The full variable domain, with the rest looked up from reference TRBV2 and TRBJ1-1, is EPEVTQTPSHQVTQMGQEVILRCVPISNHLYFYWYRQILGQKVEFLVSFYNNEISEKSEIFDDQFSVERPDGSNFTLKIRSTKLEDSAMYFCASGRGGQVLNTEAFFGQGTRLTVV.